A selection of T cell receptor beta chains follows, all from one sample in a study of blood T cells in healthy people across ages. TCRdb reprocessed the 5' RACE reads with MiXCR, giving one entry per CDR3 protein. The table has 1.5 million to 2 million distinct CDR3 sequences, roughly 50% seen once. Sample: blood. These receptors came from a woman between 35 and 50 years old in good health. CDR3s include the opening cysteine and the closing phenylalanine or tryptophan.

CDR3 protein: CSARDLGAGVSNEQFF
V gene: TRBV20-1
J gene: TRBJ2-1

CDR3 protein: CASSLGGGGASAQYF
V gene: TRBV7-2
J gene: TRBJ2-3

CDR3 protein: CASSLDPPLGQFF
V gene: TRBV28
J gene: TRBJ2-1

CDR3 protein: CATVRPGSGANVLTF
V gene: TRBV6-6
J gene: TRBJ2-6

CDR3 protein: CSASGTAPLTHEQYF
V gene: TRBV20-1
J gene: NA

CDR3 protein: CASSSRDRGLGYTF
V gene: TRBV7-2
J gene: TRBJ1-2

CDR3 protein: CATSSSGGGLGLYNEQFF
V gene: TRBV15
J gene: TRBJ2-1

CDR3 protein: CASSFSRANEQFF
V gene: TRBV7-2
J gene: TRBJ2-1

CDR3 protein: CASTNPPEGFGANVLTF
V gene: TRBV6-2/TRBV6-3
J gene: TRBJ2-6

CDR3 protein: CASRIGERANYGYTF
V gene: TRBV6-2/TRBV6-3
J gene: TRBJ1-2

CDR3 protein: CSASGTPSGYTF
V gene: TRBV20-1
J gene: TRBJ1-2

CDR3 protein: CASSTARQGRETQYF
V gene: TRBV5-4
J gene: TRBJ2-5

CDR3 protein: CASSYLKTGVDIGNQPQHF
V gene: TRBV6-2/TRBV6-3
J gene: TRBJ1-5

CDR3 protein: CASSELGAGKESKAFF
V gene: TRBV25-1
J gene: TRBJ1-1

CDR3 protein: CSALIAGGSSYEQYF
V gene: TRBV20-1
J gene: TRBJ2-7

CDR3 protein: CASSLQGPQPSTNEKLFF
V gene: TRBV12-1
J gene: TRBJ1-4

CDR3 protein: CASSATGGGEKLFF
V gene: TRBV6-5
J gene: TRBJ1-4